These 3 T cell receptor beta chains share one sample of origin, sequenced in a study of blood T cell repertoires in COVID-19. Using immunoSEQ multiplex PCR, the repertoire was profiled, and TCRdb retains in-frame clones only, with some absent. The sample contains 79,000 or so clones, roughly 85% of which appear only once. Sequencing used peripheral blood. The receptors derive from a man aged 55 to 69 with COVID-19, enrolled during active disease.

The chain has TRBV24-1 and TRBJ1-1; a weak D match, TRBD1 (5 bases). V dropped 5 bases and J dropped 4 bases, with 22 bases sitting between them. CDR1 and CDR2 from the germline V gene are KGHDR and SFDVKD. This CDR3 comprises 17 residues. CDR3 DNA: TGTGCCACCAGTGGCCAAGACCCCGGGGGGTCTTTCACTGAAGCTTTCTTT. This translates into CATSGQDPGGSFTEAFF.

The rearrangement uses TRBV28 and TRBJ1-2, with 7 bases lining up with TRBD1. V trimming: 7 bases; J trimming: 4 bases; junction bases outside the gene matches: 6. The CDR3 covers 13 residues. Germline lookup yields CDR1 MDHEN and CDR2 SYDVKM. The CDR3 reads CASKAGQSYGYTF. CDR3 bases: TGTGCCAGCAAGGCGGGACAGAGCTATGGCTACACCTTC.

This clone was detected once. The V gene is TRBV2, the J gene TRBJ2-7, with 8 bases aligning to TRBD1. Germline V lookup: CDR1 SNHLY, CDR2 FYNNEI. The CDR3 spans 13 residues. J gave up 6 bases and V 11 bases, and 12 bases lay outside the gene matches. The CDR3 is CAGARDRMSEQYF. For the CDR3, the DNA is TGTGCCGGCGCCCGGGACAGGATGTCCGAGCAGTACTTC.